The 13 T cell receptor beta chains reported below all come from one sample, sequenced in a study of cytomegalovirus exposure and HLA in healthy donors. Primers: 60 Vbeta forward and 13 Jbeta reverse. Generated by immunoSEQ multiplex PCR, the TCRdb table keeps only in-frame clones and is missing some. The sample comprises 100,000 to 150,000 clones, about 83% of which are singletons, and roughly 4% rests with the top ten. The source material was PBMCs. Receptors were obtained from a woman aged 40 to 50 in good health and CMV-seropositive.

V gene TRBV11-3 combines with J gene TRBJ2-5, with D possibly TRBD1 on 7 matching bases. This CDR3 is 14 amino acids long. Trimming removed 3 bases from V and 7 bases from J, with 15 bases in between. Germline V CDR1 and CDR2: SGHNT, YENEEA. CDR3 nucleotide sequence: TGTGCCAGCAGCTTCGGGGGACAGACGCGGACCCAGTACTTC. It encodes CASSFGGQTRTQYF.

This clone was counted a single time. The V call is TRBV4-1, the J call TRBJ1-5, with 7 nucleotides matching TRBD1. With V trimmed by 4 bases and J by 4 bases, 7 bases remained unmatched. This CDR3 is built from 15 residues. Looked up from germline, CDR1 is MGHRA and CDR2 is YSYEKL. The CDR3 spells CASSLSTGSNQPQHF. The CDR3 DNA is TGCGCCAGCAGCCTATCGACAGGGAGTAATCAGCCCCAGCATTTT.

This chain joins TRBV7-2 and TRBJ2-3; D is unclear. CDR3 size: 11 residues. Germline lookup yields CDR1 SGHTA and CDR2 FQGNSA. V gave up 5 bases and J gave up 2 bases, with 2 bases separating them. CDR3 loop: CASSHTDTQYF. Written as DNA, the CDR3 is TGTGCCAGCAGCCACACAGATACGCAGTATTTT. Filled out from reference TRBV7-2 and TRBJ2-3, the complete variable domain reads GAGVSQSPSNKVTEKGKDVELRCDPISGHTALYWYRQSLGQGLEFLIYFQGNSAPDKSGLPSDRFSAERTGGSVSTLTIQRTQQEDSAVYLCASSHTDTQYFGPGTRLTVL.

The chain links TRBV4-1 to TRBJ2-3; a weak D match, TRBD2 (6 bases). CDR3 size: 16 residues. Per germline, CDR1 MGHRA and CDR2 YSYEKL. Trimming stripped 2 bases from V and 1 base from J, with 13 bases between. The CDR3 bases are TGCGCCAGCAGCCAAACTTCGGGAGCGGGCACAGATACGCAGTATTTT. Encoded protein: CASSQTSGAGTDTQYF.

This sequence joins TRBV5-5 and TRBJ1-5; 7 bases map to TRBD1. V was clipped by 4 bases and J by 1 base; unmatched bases: 5. In germline, CDR1 is SGHKS, CDR2 YYEKEE (reference sequence). This CDR3 region has 15 residues. CDR3: CASSGGTVSNQPQHF. The CDR3 DNA reads as TGTGCCAGCAGCGGCGGGACAGTCAGCAATCAGCCCCAGCATTTT.

This CDR3 reads CATSRDTGTPYEQYF. As DNA, the CDR3 is TGTGCCACCAGCAGAGATACAGGCACCCCCTACGAGCAGTACTTC. The chain recombines TRBV15 with TRBJ2-7, with D possibly being TRBD1 (5 bases). The CDR3 extends over 15 amino acids. Germline CDR1 and CDR2: LNHNV and YYDKDF (reference sequence). V was clipped by 0 bases and J by 2 bases, with 11 bases between them.

This chain uses TRBV19 with TRBJ2-2; no reliable D call. The length of the CDR3 is 12 residues. The V end was cut by 9 bases, the J end by 7 bases, with 12 bases between. Germline CDR1 and CDR2: LNHDA and SQIVND (reference sequence). CDR3 region: CASQKSGGELFF. In nucleotides, the CDR3 is TGTGCCAGCCAAAAATCAGGCGGGGAGCTGTTTTTT. The variable domain in full, completed from reference TRBV19 and TRBJ2-2, reads DGGITQSPKYLFRKEGQNVTLSCEQNLNHDAMYWYRQDPGQGLRLIYYSQIVNDFQKGDIAEGYSVSREKKESFPLTVTSAQKNPTAFYLCASQKSGGELFFGEGSRLTVL.

The chain carries TRBV7-8 and TRBJ1-1, with no clear D. Per the germline V gene, CDR1 is SGHVS and CDR2 is FQNEAQ. V was cut by 4 bases and J by 3 bases, with 15 bases left in between. This CDR3 is built from 15 residues. CDR3: CASSSTGSWDTEAFF. CDR3 bases: TGTGCCAGCAGCTCCACTGGGAGTTGGGACACTGAAGCTTTCTTT.

The gene calls are TRBV5-1 and TRBJ2-1; 9 nucleotides agree with TRBD1. With 2 bases clipped from V and 7 bases from J, the junction kept 7 bases outside the gene matches. The CDR3 contains 15 residues. The germline V gene has CDR1 SGHRS and CDR2 YFSETQ. The CDR3 loop reads CASSFSGTGFNEQFF. The CDR3 bases are TGCGCCAGCAGCTTCTCCGGGACAGGGTTTAATGAGCAGTTCTTC.

The rearrangement links TRBV19 to TRBJ2-1, with D maybe TRBD2 (6 bases). V gave up 5 bases and J gave up 0 bases, with 14 bases separating them. Looked up from germline, CDR1 is LNHDA and CDR2 is SQIVND (reference sequence). This CDR3 is built from 16 residues. The CDR3 nucleotides read TGTGCCAGTAGTCCGTCTGCGGGGAGCTCCTACAATGAGCAGTTCTTC. Translation gives CASSPSAGSSYNEQFF.

The rearrangement uses TRBV5-4 and TRBJ1-2; the match to TRBD1 covers 10 bases. J was trimmed by 8 bases and V by 0 bases; bases with no gene match: 13. The CDR3 is 17 residues long. Germline V gives CDR1 SGHNT, CDR2 YYREEE (reference sequence). The CDR3 DNA reads as TGTGCCAGCAGCTTGGGTTTGGGACAGGGGCGCCTGGAGGGCTACACCTTC. This encodes CASSLGLGQGRLEGYTF.

The J gene is TRBJ1-1, the V gene TRBV19; no reliable D call. V was shortened by 4 bases and J by 4 bases, with 10 bases between the two germline ends. The germline V gene encodes CDR1 LNHDA and CDR2 SQIVND (reference sequence). The CDR3 is made up of 13 amino acids. The CDR3 region has the DNA TGTGCCAGTAGTAGAACCACCGGCACTGAAGCTTTCTTT. Encoded protein: CASSRTTGTEAFF.

This sequence joins TRBV7-9 and TRBJ2-5; D is perhaps TRBD1 (6 bases). Germline CDR1 is SEHNR and CDR2 is FQNEAQ (reference sequence). With 5 bases removed from V and 4 bases from J, the gap between germline ends came to 20 bases. The CDR3 loop spans 16 amino acids. CDR3 coding DNA: TGTGCCAGCAGCCACACCTGGACAGAAATTACAGAGACCCAGTACTTC. Amino acid sequence: CASSHTWTEITETQYF.